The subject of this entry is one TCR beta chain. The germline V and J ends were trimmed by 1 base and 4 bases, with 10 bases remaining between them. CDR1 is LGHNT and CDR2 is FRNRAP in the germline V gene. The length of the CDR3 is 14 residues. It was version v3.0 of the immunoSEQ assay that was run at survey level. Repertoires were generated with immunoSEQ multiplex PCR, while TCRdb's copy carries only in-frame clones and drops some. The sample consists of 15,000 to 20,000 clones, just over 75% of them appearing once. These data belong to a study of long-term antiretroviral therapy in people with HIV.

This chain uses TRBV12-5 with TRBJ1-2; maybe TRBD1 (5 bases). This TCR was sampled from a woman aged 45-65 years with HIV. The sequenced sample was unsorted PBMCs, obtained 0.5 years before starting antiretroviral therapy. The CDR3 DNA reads TGTGCTAGTGGTTTGGCCGGGGCCGGCTATGGCTACACCTTC. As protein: CASGLAGAGYGYTF.